The next 32 T cell receptor beta chains were all read from a single sample in a study of response to subunit inactivated influenza vaccine. TCRdb re-derived calls from the RT-PCR reads in MiXCR, one entry per CDR3 protein. The table shows 500,000 to 600,000 distinct CDR3 sequences, with 16% occurring only once. Material: CD4+ T cells sorted from PBMCs, obtained around 25 months after vaccination. Receptors originate from a man aged 45-69 years who received an inactivated influenza vaccine.

The CDR3 region is CASSVTGLTRELFF. The CDR3 DNA follows: TGCGCCAGCAGTGTGACAGGATTAACGCGGGAGCTGTTTTTT. V gene TRBV4-3 combines with J gene TRBJ2-2, with a weak D call TRBD1 (6 bases). Germline V lookup: CDR1 LGHNA, CDR2 YSLEER. The germline V and J ends were trimmed by 6 bases and 9 bases, with 17 bases remaining between them. CDR3 length equals 14 residues.

This clonotype was observed a few times. The chain couples TRBV10-3 to TRBJ2-2, with D unclear. V lost 0 bases to trimming and J lost 6 bases, with 8 bases between them. Germline V gene sequence: CDR1 ENHRY, CDR2 SYGVKD. The CDR3 length is 14 residues. CDR3 region: CAISESIGSGELFF. The CDR3 nucleotides read TGTGCCATCAGTGAGTCGATAGGGTCCGGGGAGCTGTTTTTT.

The rearrangement joins TRBV5-1 to TRBJ2-1; TRBD2 matches 12 bases. The germline V gene has CDR1 SGHRS and CDR2 YFSETQ. The CDR3 loop spans 15 amino acids. Trimming removed 2 bases from V and 8 bases from J; junction bases left unmatched: 5. CDR3 DNA: TGCGCCAGCAGCTTCTCTAGCGGGGGGGCCCATGAGCAGTTCTTC. It encodes CASSFSSGGAHEQFF.

In this sample, this clonotype turned up a few times. The chain links TRBV20-1 to TRBJ2-1; 12 bases match TRBD2. This CDR3 comprises 16 residues. Germline V gene data show CDR1 as DFQATT and CDR2 as SNEGSKA (reference sequence). The junction had 8 bases not matched to a gene; V was cut back by 0 bases and J by 8 bases. Here the CDR3 reads CSARDSRASGGDEQFF. CDR3 sequence (DNA): TGCAGTGCTAGAGATTCAAGGGCTAGCGGGGGGGATGAGCAGTTCTTC.

This clonotype was counted a few times. The rearrangement links TRBV5-1 to TRBJ2-1; 9 nucleotides agree with TRBD2. The germline CDR1 and CDR2 sequences are SGHRS and YFSETQ. J was trimmed by 6 bases and V by 4 bases; bases with no gene match: 8. The CDR3 length is 15 residues. CDR3 DNA: TGCGCCAGCAGCCCGGAACTAGCGGGTACCAATGAGCAGTTCTTC. Its translation: CASSPELAGTNEQFF. Full variable domain (rest looked up from reference TRBV5-1 and TRBJ2-1): KAGVTQTPRYLIKTRGQQVTLSCSPISGHRSVSWYQQTPGQGLQFLFEYFSETQRNKGNFPGRFSGRQFSNSRSEMNVSTLELGDSALYLCASSPELAGTNEQFFGPGTRLTVL.

The table lists this clonotype with a few counts. The chain has TRBV12-3 or TRBV12-4 and TRBJ2-2; TRBD1 matches at 11 bases. After removal of 7 bases from V and 7 bases from J, the junction contained 11 bases not matched to a gene. The CDR3 length is 16 residues. Here the CDR3 reads CASNMRGQGAGGELFF. CDR3 in DNA: TGTGCCAGCAACATGCGTGGACAGGGGGCGGGCGGGGAGCTGTTTTTT.

The rearrangement joins TRBV3-1 to TRBJ2-7, with 8 positions matching TRBD1. Looked up from germline, CDR1 is LGHDT and CDR2 is YNNKEL (reference sequence). CDR3 size: 15 residues. The trim removed 5 bases at V and 3 bases at J, leaving 9 bases unmatched. The CDR3 reads CASSSPGTGIYEQYF. In nucleotides, the CDR3 is TGTGCCAGCAGCTCCCCAGGGACAGGAATCTACGAGCAGTACTTC.

The chain links TRBV5-1 to TRBJ2-7; D gene uncertain. The CDR3 has 14 amino acids. CDR1 and CDR2 from the germline V gene are SGHRS and YFSETQ. V dropped 0 bases and J dropped 4 bases, with 11 bases sitting between them. CDR3: CASSLEGADYEQYF. For the CDR3, the DNA is TGCGCCAGCAGCTTGGAGGGTGCGGATTACGAGCAGTACTTC. The full variable domain, its missing parts supplied by reference TRBV5-1 and TRBJ2-7, is KAGVTQTPRYLIKTRGQQVTLSCSPISGHRSVSWYQQTPGQGLQFLFEYFSETQRNKGNFPGRFSGRQFSNSRSEMNVSTLELGDSALYLCASSLEGADYEQYFGPGTRLTVT.

The chain is built from TRBV10-3 and TRBJ1-3; D not certain. The CDR3 runs to 13 residues. Germline CDR1 and CDR2: ENHRY and SYGVKD. V shed 10 bases and J shed 0 bases, with 10 bases lying between them. The CDR3 spells CATRESSGNTIYF. The CDR3 nucleotides read TGTGCCACGCGAGAGTCCTCTGGAAACACCATATATTTT.

The chain has TRBV7-2 and TRBJ2-4; D is unclear. Germline V CDR1 and CDR2: SGHTA, FQGNSA. With 0 bases removed from V and 10 bases from J, the gap between germline ends came to 16 bases. This CDR3 spans 15 amino acids. CDR3 in DNA: TGTGCCAGCAGCTTAGCCGTGACCTCAAGTATTATTCAGTACTTC. This codes for CASSLAVTSSIIQYF.

This clonotype was observed a few times. The chain couples TRBV18 to TRBJ1-4; D is unresolved. V lost 2 bases and J lost 0, with 13 bases in between. The CDR3 runs to 17 residues. Germline lookup yields CDR1 KGHSH and CDR2 LQKENI. The CDR3 is CASSPAGGRATNEKLFF. CDR3 DNA sequence: TGTGCCAGCTCACCAGCTGGCGGGAGAGCAACTAATGAAAAACTGTTTTTT.

This chain joins TRBV5-5 and TRBJ2-3, with unresolved D. CDR1 SGHKS and CDR2 YYEKEE come from the germline V gene (reference sequence). Trimming pared 0 bases from V and 3 bases from J, leaving 14 bases between. The length of the CDR3 is 16 residues. The chain's CDR3 is CASSLAHSRATDTQYF. The DNA of the CDR3 is TGTGCCAGCAGCTTGGCCCATTCTAGGGCGACAGATACGCAGTATTTT.

This clonotype was picked up many times. The chain joins TRBV28 to TRBJ2-4, with D possibly TRBD2 on 5 matching bases. This CDR3 has 17 residues. Germline CDR1 and CDR2: MDHEN and SYDVKM. V was cut by 3 bases and J by 0 bases, with 15 bases left in between. CDR3 residues: CASSLPLVGVAKNIQYF. The CDR3 bases are TGTGCCAGCAGTTTGCCCTTGGTGGGAGTAGCCAAAAACATTCAGTACTTC.

This clonotype appeared many times. The chain combines TRBV5-1 with TRBJ1-1, with a weak D call TRBD1 (6 bases). The CDR3 spans 14 residues. The V gene's germline CDR1 is SGHRS and CDR2 YFSETQ. With 0 bases removed from V and 1 base from J, the gap between germline ends came to 7 bases. The CDR3 DNA follows: TGCGCCAGCAGCTTGGGACAGGCGAACACTGAAGCTTTCTTT. Encoded protein: CASSLGQANTEAFF. The full variable domain, in which reference TRBV5-1 and TRBJ1-1 provide the parts outside the CDR3, is KAGVTQTPRYLIKTRGQQVTLSCSPISGHRSVSWYQQTPGQGLQFLFEYFSETQRNKGNFPGRFSGRQFSNSRSEMNVSTLELGDSALYLCASSLGQANTEAFFGQGTRLTVV.

There are a few counts of this clonotype. This chain joins TRBV25-1 and TRBJ2-5, with a possible D match to TRBD2 (6 bases). The CDR3 covers 15 residues. V dropped 0 bases and J dropped 5 bases, with 13 bases sitting between them. The germline CDR1 and CDR2 sequences are MGHDK and SYGVNS. CDR3 coding DNA: TGTGCCAGCAGTGAATATAATGCGGGATGGGAGACCCAGTACTTC. This gives the protein CASSEYNAGWETQYF.

The genes are TRBV7-2 and TRBJ1-1; no firm D call. Trimming removed 3 bases from V and 3 bases from J, with 8 bases in between. Germline V gene lookup returns CDR1 SGHTA and CDR2 FQGNSA. The CDR3 consists of 13 residues. CDR3 residues: CASSLDVDTEAFF. The CDR3, as DNA: TGTGCCAGCAGCTTGGATGTGGACACTGAAGCTTTCTTT.

This clonotype has only a few counts. The rearrangement joins TRBV9 to TRBJ2-5, with a possible D match to TRBD2 (5 bases). The CDR3 is 13 amino acids. Trimming took 4 bases from V and 5 from J, leaving 12 bases between them. Per the germline V gene, CDR1 is SGDLS and CDR2 is YYNGEE. The CDR3 reads CASSHGDQETQYF. In nucleotides, the CDR3 is TGTGCCAGCAGCCACGGGGATCAGGAGACCCAGTACTTC.

The chain employs TRBV6-5 and TRBJ2-7, with D possibly TRBD1 on 5 matching bases. The CDR3 spans 14 residues. The V and J ends lost 3 bases and 2 bases respectively, with 11 bases between them. Germline assignment: CDR1 MNHEY and CDR2 SVGAGI. CDR3 DNA: TGTGCCAGCAGTTATGCTACAGGCCCCTACGAGCAGTACTTC. This sequence encodes CASSYATGPYEQYF.

This clonotype came up a few times. The chain employs TRBV29-1 and TRBJ2-5, with TRBD2 identical over 8 bases. Trimming removed 7 bases from V and 5 bases from J; junction bases left unmatched: 9. Germline loops: CDR1 SQVTM, CDR2 ANQGSEA. The CDR3 is 13 amino acids. This chain's CDR3 is CSGNPSGSETQYF. The CDR3 nucleotides read TGCAGCGGGAACCCCAGCGGGAGCGAGACCCAGTACTTC.

This clonotype showed up just a few times. CDR3 sequence reads: CASSWGGRGNEKLFF. The DNA for the CDR3 is TGTGCCAGCAGTTGGGGGGGGCGCGGGAATGAAAAACTGTTTTTT. This chain uses TRBV12-3 or TRBV12-4 with TRBJ1-4, with a weak D call TRBD1 (6 bases). With 4 bases removed from V and 5 bases from J, the gap between germline ends came to 14 bases. This CDR3 comprises 15 residues.

The chain uses TRBV29-1 and TRBJ2-7; 9 nucleotides line up with TRBD1. CDR3 length: 12 amino acids. Per germline, CDR1 SQVTM and CDR2 ANQGSEA. J lost 3 bases, V lost 6 bases, and 3 bases had no gene match. The CDR3 DNA reads as TGCAGCGTCAGACAGGGGGGCTACGAGCAGTACTTC. Translation gives CSVRQGGYEQYF.

The J gene is TRBJ1-4, the V gene TRBV20-1, with D unresolved. The CDR3 is 14 residues long. V was clipped by 3 bases and J by 8 bases, with 16 bases between them. CDR1 is DFQATT, CDR2 SNEGSKA, per germline (reference sequence). CDR3 residues: CSARSGIRAEKLFF. The CDR3 DNA follows: TGCAGTGCTAGGTCTGGGATAAGGGCCGAAAAACTGTTTTTT.

The chain is built from TRBV9 and TRBJ2-3, with D possibly called TRBD1 or TRBD2 (5 bases each). The CDR3 is 16 residues long. CDR1 SGDLS and CDR2 YYNGEE come from the germline V gene. Trimming removed 0 bases from V and 6 bases from J, with 17 bases in between. The chain's CDR3 is CASSVVMGDSTDTQYF. The CDR3 DNA sequence: TGTGCCAGCAGCGTAGTGATGGGGGATTCGACTGATACGCAGTATTTT.

This clonotype was counted at least ten times. The rearrangement uses TRBV21-1 and TRBJ2-3; TRBD2 is taken as the D call from the table, unchecked against the DNA. TRBV21-1 is recorded as a pseudogene. The CDR3 runs 20 residues. CDR3 nucleotides: TGTGCCAGCAGCGAAAGGGCGGTGGGACTAGCGGGGGAGAACACAGATACGCAGTATTTT. It specifies CASSERAVGLAGENTDTQYF.

The rearrangement links TRBV9 to TRBJ2-4, with a tentative D call TRBD2 (6 bases). V was cut by 3 bases and J by 1 base, with 8 bases left in between. The CDR3 contains 14 residues. Germline values: CDR1 SGDLS, CDR2 YYNGEE. CDR3 nucleotides: TGTGCCAGCAGCGCAGGAGGGGCCAAAAACATTCAGTACTTC. Translating it yields CASSAGGAKNIQYF.

This clonotype occurred a few times. The CDR3 is CASSVDVRSGNTIYF. In DNA, the CDR3 is TGTGCCAGCAGCGTAGATGTCCGCTCTGGAAACACCATATATTTT. V is TRBV9 and J is TRBJ1-3; D is undetermined. Germline assignment: CDR1 SGDLS and CDR2 YYNGEE. CDR3 length: 15 residues. Trimming left V 0 bases short and J 0 bases short, with 7 bases between. Full variable domain (missing parts from reference TRBV9 and TRBJ1-3): DSGVTQTPKHLITATGQRVTLRCSPRSGDLSVYWYQQSLDQGLQFLIQYYNGEERAKGNILERFSAQQFPDLHSELNLSSLELGDSALYFCASSVDVRSGNTIYFGEGSWLTVV.

This clonotype was found many times. This sequence joins TRBV2 and TRBJ2-5; 7 bases are shared with TRBD2. This CDR3 has 16 amino acids. Germline V gene data show CDR1 as SNHLY and CDR2 as FYNNEI. The junction had 10 bases not matched to a gene; V was cut back by 5 bases and J by 1 base. CDR3 sequence (DNA): TGTGCCAGCAGTTCCTCCCGGACTAGGCCCCAAGAGACCCAGTACTTC. This sequence encodes CASSSSRTRPQETQYF.

The chain links TRBV7-2 to TRBJ2-3; maybe TRBD2 (6 bases). The CDR3 sequence is 12 residues long. Deletions cut 4 bases from V and 7 bases from J, with 9 bases between. Germline CDR1 and CDR2: SGHTA and FQGNSA. The CDR3 is CASSSAGYTQYF. The CDR3 region has the DNA TGTGCCAGCAGCTCAGCGGGTTATACGCAGTATTTT.

The CDR3 loop reads CASRRTSGTAKDTQYF. As DNA, the CDR3 is TGTGCCAGCAGACGAACATCCGGGACTGCAAAAGATACGCAGTATTTT. The rearrangement joins TRBV12-3 or TRBV12-4 to TRBJ2-3; D might be TRBD2 (6 bases). The CDR3 runs to 16 residues. V was trimmed by 6 bases and J by 5 bases, leaving 21 bases between them.

The chain combines TRBV3-1 with TRBJ1-2, with D possibly being TRBD1 (6 bases). Germline CDR1 LGHDT, CDR2 YNNKEL (reference sequence). Trimming left V 3 bases short and J 4 bases short, with 12 bases between. This CDR3 spans 14 amino acids. Here the CDR3 reads CASSQGGDGYGYTF. Here the CDR3 DNA reads TGTGCCAGCAGCCAGGGGGGCGACGGCTATGGCTACACCTTC.

This clonotype was counted only a few times. The CDR3 DNA follows: TGTGCCAGCAGTCGGGACAGGGGGCAACAGCCCCAGCATTTT. Translating gives CASSRDRGQQPQHF. The rearrangement uses TRBV27 and TRBJ1-5; 12 bases match TRBD1. Germline V lookup: CDR1 MNHEY, CDR2 SMNVEV (reference sequence). With 5 bases clipped from V and 7 bases from J, the junction kept 3 bases outside the gene matches. The CDR3 runs to 14 residues.

V is TRBV5-1 and J is TRBJ2-7; 10 bases match TRBD1. This CDR3 has 16 amino acids. Germline trimming cut 4 bases from V and 3 bases from J; bases unmatched to any gene: 10. Germline V gene lookup returns CDR1 SGHRS and CDR2 YFSETQ. The CDR3 DNA sequence: TGCGCCAGCAGCGTAGAACCGGGACAGGGGATCTACGAGCAGTACTTC. Translating gives CASSVEPGQGIYEQYF.